This TCR beta chain stems from a study of OX40 agonist ivuxolimab in advanced cancers. Here immunoSEQ multiplex PCR was the method, and the copy in TCRdb shows in-frame clones only, minus some. The sample records 60,000 to 65,000 clones, roughly 90% being singletons. Study results and limitations: There were, on average, more expanded clones in CD8+ T cells than in CD4+.

This CDR3 spans 15 amino acids. Per germline, CDR1 MNHEY and CDR2 SMNVEV (reference sequence). V was shortened by 1 base and J by 8 bases, with 14 bases between the two germline ends. Points on this clone: What it binds is unknown. The identical CDR3 is also encoded by other nucleotide sequences in the sample.

This sequence was found in an adult with an advanced solid tumor such as melanoma, head and neck, liver or kidney cancer. The chain recombines TRBV27 with TRBJ2-2, with D perhaps matching TRBD2 (6 bases). The sample here was CD4+ or CD8+ T cells sorted from blood, taken in a trial of the OX40 agonist ivuxolimab. The CDR3: CASSLWTGGRGELFF. The CDR3 DNA follows: TGTGCCAGCAGTTTATGGACGGGTGGGAGGGGGGAGCTGTTTTTT.